One sample yielded the 18 T cell receptor beta chains listed below, sequenced in a study of blood T cell repertoires in COVID-19. The repertoire was sequenced with immunoSEQ multiplex PCR; TCRdb's copy has only in-frame clones and lacks some. The profile covers under 300,000 clones, with about 90% appearing a single time and around 6% taken by the ten largest. Source material: PBMCs or T cells enriched from blood (not recorded which). The origin of the receptors is a woman aged 25 to 45 with acute COVID-19.

The chain couples TRBV30 to TRBJ1-1, with D perhaps TRBD1 (5 bases). CDR3 length: 11 residues. Per the germline V gene, CDR1 is GTSNPN and CDR2 is SVGIG (reference sequence). The V end was cut by 5 bases, the J end by 8 bases, with 12 bases between. CDR3 residues: CAWSKTDEAFF. For the CDR3, the DNA is TGTGCCTGGTCGAAGACAGACGAAGCTTTCTTT.

This chain uses TRBV19 with TRBJ1-5, with D perhaps TRBD1 (6 bases). Germline V gives CDR1 LNHDA, CDR2 SQIVND (reference sequence). The CDR3 is made up of 13 amino acids. Trimming took off 5 bases at V and 9 bases at J, with 14 bases between the two ends. The CDR3 spells CASSGGQLLPQHF. For the CDR3, the DNA is TGTGCCAGTAGTGGCGGACAGCTGTTGCCCCAGCATTTT.

This chain connects TRBV7-2 to TRBJ1-1, with 7 nucleotides matching TRBD1. Unmatched junction bases numbered 4, after V lost 1 base and J lost 5 bases. Germline assignment: CDR1 SGHTA and CDR2 FQGNSA. CDR3 length: 14 amino acids. In nucleotides, the CDR3 is TGTGCCAGCAGCTTAGGGGCAGGGGGAACTGAAGCTTTCTTT. It codes for CASSLGAGGTEAFF.

V gene TRBV18 combines with J gene TRBJ2-7; 10 bases align to TRBD2. The CDR3 is 15 residues long. CDR1 is KGHSH and CDR2 is LQKENI in the germline V gene. The ends lost 2 bases at V and 4 bases at J; junction bases unmatched: 5. In DNA, the CDR3 is TGTGCCAGCTCACCAGGGGCTAGCGGGGGATACGAGCAGTACTTC. It translates to CASSPGASGGYEQYF.

J is TRBJ2-1 and V is TRBV5-1; D possibly corresponds to TRBD2 (7 bases). CDR3 length: 16 residues. Trimming stripped 0 bases from V and 4 bases from J, with 14 bases between. The V gene's germline CDR1 is SGHRS and CDR2 YFSETQ. The CDR3 region is CASSLASGGLYNEQFF. The CDR3 DNA is TGCGCCAGCAGCTTGGCCTCGGGGGGCCTATACAATGAGCAGTTCTTC.

This clone was detected only once. This chain uses TRBV6-5 with TRBJ2-4; a possible D gene is TRBD2 (6 bases). Between the trimmed V and J ends, which lost 0 bases and 2 bases, there was a span of 11 bases. The length of the CDR3 is 16 residues. Germline assignment: CDR1 MNHEY and CDR2 SVGAGI. CDR3 sequence reads: CASSYSSGSSKNIQYF. The CDR3 DNA reads TGTGCCAGCAGTTACTCGTCCGGGAGTTCCAAAAACATTCAGTACTTC.

The rearrangement joins TRBV11-3 to TRBJ1-1, with D unresolved. CDR1 and CDR2 (germline): SGHNT, YENEEA. This CDR3 has 13 amino acids. V lost 4 bases, J lost 1 base, and 7 bases lay in between. The CDR3 sequence: CASSYGGNTEAFF. The CDR3 region has the DNA TGTGCCAGCAGCTATGGAGGGAACACTGAAGCTTTCTTT.

The chain links TRBV28 to TRBJ2-7; TRBD1 might be the D (6 bases). The ends were cut back, 5 bases at V and 0 bases at J, with 20 bases in the middle. Germline-derived CDR1 and CDR2 are MDHEN and SYDVKM. The CDR3 length is 17 residues. This CDR3 reads CASSDRTDTLFSYEQYF. The CDR3 DNA follows: TGTGCCAGCAGTGACAGGACAGACACCCTCTTCTCCTACGAGCAGTACTTC.

This clone was recorded once. The rearrangement uses TRBV5-1 and TRBJ2-1; 12 bases are shared with TRBD1. J gave up 8 bases and V 0 bases, and 6 bases lay outside the gene matches. The CDR3 runs to 16 residues. Per germline, CDR1 SGHRS and CDR2 YFSETQ. This CDR3 is CASSLGGTGGSDEQFF. As DNA, the CDR3 is TGCGCCAGCAGCTTGGGCGGGACAGGGGGCTCGGATGAGCAGTTCTTC.

This clone has only one observation. The chain couples TRBV5-5 to TRBJ2-1; 12 nucleotides line up with TRBD2. After removal of 0 bases from V and 8 bases from J, the junction contained 9 bases not matched to a gene. The CDR3 consists of 17 residues. In germline, CDR1 is SGHKS, CDR2 YYEKEE (reference sequence). This chain's CDR3 is CASSLVTSGSGIDEQFF. The DNA for the CDR3 is TGTGCCAGCAGCTTGGTGACTAGCGGGAGTGGTATAGATGAGCAGTTCTTC.

J is TRBJ2-5 and V is TRBV7-3; 9 bases align to TRBD1. With 6 bases clipped from V and 4 bases from J, the junction kept 9 bases outside the gene matches. The germline V gene encodes CDR1 SGHTA and CDR2 FQGTGA. The length of the CDR3 is 15 residues. In DNA form, the CDR3 reads TGTGCCAGCAGTCCAAGTCCGGGACAGGGAGAGACCCAGTACTTC. Encoded protein: CASSPSPGQGETQYF.

This rearrangement joins TRBV28 to TRBJ1-5, with D perhaps TRBD1 (5 bases). Germline V gene sequence: CDR1 MDHEN, CDR2 SYDVKM. Trimming stripped 3 bases from V and 2 bases from J, with 8 bases between. This CDR3 has 14 amino acids. The CDR3: CASSLRGGNQPQHF. The CDR3, as DNA: TGTGCCAGCAGTTTGCGGGGGGGCAATCAGCCCCAGCATTTT.

The chain is built from TRBV7-9 and TRBJ1-4, with TRBD1 as a possible D gene (5 bases). Looked up from germline, CDR1 is SEHNR and CDR2 is FQNEAQ (reference sequence). This CDR3 has 14 residues. Trimming took off 5 bases at V and 4 bases at J, with 11 bases between the two ends. In DNA form, the CDR3 reads TGTGCCAGCAGCCCGGACACCTTTAATGAAAAACTGTTTTTT. Its protein is CASSPDTFNEKLFF.

V is TRBV5-4 and J is TRBJ2-7; 10 bases map to TRBD2. The CDR3 covers 13 residues. With V trimmed by 2 bases and J by 7 bases, 3 bases remained unmatched. Germline V gene lookup returns CDR1 SGHNT and CDR2 YYREEE (reference sequence). The CDR3 loop is CASSLAGGLEQYF. DNA of the CDR3: TGTGCCAGCAGCTTAGCGGGAGGGCTTGAGCAGTACTTC.

This chain connects TRBV27 to TRBJ2-1, with a possible D match to TRBD2 (7 bases). CDR3 length: 15 amino acids. With 10 bases removed from V and 9 bases from J, the gap between germline ends came to 25 bases. Germline assignment: CDR1 MNHEY and CDR2 SMNVEV (reference sequence). The CDR3: CATKVSLGGGGEQFF. The CDR3 DNA sequence: TGTGCCACCAAAGTATCTCTAGGGGGGGGCGGTGAGCAGTTCTTC.

The chain joins TRBV19 to TRBJ2-3; D is perhaps TRBD2 (5 bases). The CDR3 sequence is 14 residues long. The V and J ends lost 4 bases and 0 bases respectively, with 8 bases between them. The V gene's germline CDR1 is LNHDA and CDR2 SQIVND (reference sequence). The DNA for the CDR3 is TGTGCCAGTAGTAGTGGGGAGAGCACAGATACGCAGTATTTT. Protein sequence: CASSSGESTDTQYF.

The chain uses TRBV2 and TRBJ1-5; 10 bases align to TRBD1. The CDR3 has 16 residues. The trim removed 1 base at V and 6 bases at J, leaving 6 bases unmatched. In germline, CDR1 is SNHLY, CDR2 FYNNEI. DNA for the CDR3: TGTGCCAGCAGTGAAGGGGGGACAGGGGTGGGTCAGCCCCAGCATTTT. Encoded protein: CASSEGGTGVGQPQHF.

The rearrangement links TRBV28 to TRBJ2-3; the D gene is possibly TRBD2 (6 bases). V was pared by 1 base and J by 0 bases, with 14 bases between. This CDR3 comprises 17 residues. Germline V gene sequence: CDR1 MDHEN, CDR2 SYDVKM. This CDR3 reads CASSLLLGSFSTDTQYF. The CDR3 DNA follows: TGTGCCAGCAGTTTATTGCTCGGGAGCTTTAGCACAGATACGCAGTATTTT.